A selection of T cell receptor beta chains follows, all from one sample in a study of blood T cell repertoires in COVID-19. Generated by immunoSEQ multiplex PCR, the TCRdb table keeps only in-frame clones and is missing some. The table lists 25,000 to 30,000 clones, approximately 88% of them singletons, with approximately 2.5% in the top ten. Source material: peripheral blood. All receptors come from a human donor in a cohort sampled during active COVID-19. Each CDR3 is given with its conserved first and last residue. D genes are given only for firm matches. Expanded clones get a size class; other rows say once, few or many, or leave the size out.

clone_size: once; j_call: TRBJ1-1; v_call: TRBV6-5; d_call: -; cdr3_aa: CASNSISTEAFF; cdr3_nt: TGTGCCAGCAACAGCATCTCGACTGAAGCTTTCTTT
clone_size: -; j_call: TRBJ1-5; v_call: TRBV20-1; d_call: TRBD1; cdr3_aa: CSASQGVSYSNQPQHF; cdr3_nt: TGCAGTGCTAGTCAGGGGGTGAGCTATAGCAATCAGCCCCAGCATTTT
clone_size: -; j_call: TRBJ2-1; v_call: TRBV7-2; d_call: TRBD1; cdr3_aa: CASSLGDRVYNEQFF; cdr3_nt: TGTGCCAGCAGCTTGGGGGACAGGGTTTACAATGAGCAGTTCTTC
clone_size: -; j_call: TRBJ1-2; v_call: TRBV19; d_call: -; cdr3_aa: CASSPGAGSNYGYTF; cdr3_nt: TGTGCCAGTAGCCCCGGTGCCGGGAGCAACTATGGCTACACCTTC
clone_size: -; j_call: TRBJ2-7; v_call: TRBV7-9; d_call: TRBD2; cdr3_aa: CASRRAGGYEQYF; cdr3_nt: TGTGCCAGCCGGAGGGCGGGGGGATACGAGCAGTACTTC
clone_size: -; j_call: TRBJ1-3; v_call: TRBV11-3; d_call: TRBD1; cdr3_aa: CASGTYISGTEGNTIYF; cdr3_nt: TGTGCCAGCGGAACATATATTTCCGGGACAGAAGGAAACACCATATATTTT
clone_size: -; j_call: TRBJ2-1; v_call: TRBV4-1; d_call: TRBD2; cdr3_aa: CASSREGSGSYNEQFF; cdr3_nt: TGCGCCAGCTCACGTGAGGGTAGCGGGTCTTACAATGAGCAGTTCTTC
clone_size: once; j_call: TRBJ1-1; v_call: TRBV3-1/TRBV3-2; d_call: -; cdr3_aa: CASSPPNRVGTEAFF; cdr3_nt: TGTGCCAGCAGCCCACCCAACAGGGTTGGGACTGAAGCTTTCTTT
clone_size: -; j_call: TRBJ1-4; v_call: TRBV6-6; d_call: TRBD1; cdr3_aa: CAINRDRFEKLFF; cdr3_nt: TGTGCCATAAACCGGGACAGATTTGAAAAACTGTTTTTT
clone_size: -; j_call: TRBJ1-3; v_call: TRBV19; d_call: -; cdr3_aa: CASEMGSLSGNTIYF; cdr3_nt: TGTGCCAGCGAAATGGGCAGCCTGTCTGGAAACACCATATATTTT
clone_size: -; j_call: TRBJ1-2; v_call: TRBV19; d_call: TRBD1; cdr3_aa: CASSFTGGIGGYTF; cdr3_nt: TGTGCCAGTAGTTTCACAGGGGGAATTGGGGGCTACACCTTC
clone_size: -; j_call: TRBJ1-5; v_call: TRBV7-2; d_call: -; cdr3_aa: CASSLGPVASNQPQHF; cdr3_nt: TGTGCCAGCAGCTTAGGTCCGGTAGCGAGCAATCAGCCCCAGCATTTT
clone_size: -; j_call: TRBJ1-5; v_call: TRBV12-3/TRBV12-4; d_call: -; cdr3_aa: CASSFDGAKPQHF; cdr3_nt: TGTGCCAGCAGTTTTGACGGAGCGAAGCCCCAGCATTTT
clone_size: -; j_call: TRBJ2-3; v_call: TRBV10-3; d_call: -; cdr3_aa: CATGKGATRDTQYF; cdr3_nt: TGTGCCACCGGGAAGGGCGCAACCAGAGATACGCAGTATTTT
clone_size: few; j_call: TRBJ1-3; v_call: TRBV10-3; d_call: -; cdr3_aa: CATYRDTIYF; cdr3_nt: TGTGCCACCTACCGGGACACCATATATTTT
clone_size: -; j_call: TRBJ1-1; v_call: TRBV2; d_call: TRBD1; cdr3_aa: CASSWDREAFF; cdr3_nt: TGTGCCAGCAGTTGGGACAGGGAAGCTTTCTTT
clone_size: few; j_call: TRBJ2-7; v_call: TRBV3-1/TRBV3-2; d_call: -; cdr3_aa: CASSASPLGEQYF; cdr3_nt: TGTGCCAGCAGCGCTTCCCCTCTAGGCGAGCAGTACTTC
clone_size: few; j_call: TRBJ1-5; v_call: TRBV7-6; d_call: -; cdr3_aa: CASSSDTYSNQPQHF; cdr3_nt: TGTGCCAGCAGCTCGGACACCTATAGCAATCAGCCCCAGCATTTT
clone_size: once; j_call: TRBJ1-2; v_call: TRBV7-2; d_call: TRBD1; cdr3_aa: CASSPGQGSLGGYTF; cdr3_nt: TGTGCCAGCAGCCCGGGACAGGGATCTCTAGGGGGCTACACCTTC
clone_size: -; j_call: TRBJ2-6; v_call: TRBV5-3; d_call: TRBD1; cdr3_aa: CARSHDDRGRLGANVLTF; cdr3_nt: TGTGCCAGAAGCCACGACGACAGGGGGCGCCTTGGGGCCAACGTCCTGACTTTC
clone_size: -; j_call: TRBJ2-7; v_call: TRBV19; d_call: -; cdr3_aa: CASSGVYEQYF; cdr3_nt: TGTGCCAGTAGTGGAGTCTACGAGCAGTACTTC
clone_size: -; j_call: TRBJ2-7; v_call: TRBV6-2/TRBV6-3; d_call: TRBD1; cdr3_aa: CASSYLGQGRPYEQYF; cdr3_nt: TGTGCCAGCAGTTACTTGGGACAGGGACGTCCCTACGAGCAGTACTTC
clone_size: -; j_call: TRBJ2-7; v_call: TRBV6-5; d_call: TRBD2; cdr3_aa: CASRRAGTYEQYF; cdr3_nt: TGTGCCAGCAGGCGAGCGGGGACCTACGAGCAGTACTTC
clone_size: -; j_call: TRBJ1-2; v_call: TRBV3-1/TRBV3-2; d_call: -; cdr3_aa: CASSQGAGGVGYTF; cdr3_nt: TGTGCCAGCAGCCAAGGTGCAGGAGGTGTAGGCTACACCTTC
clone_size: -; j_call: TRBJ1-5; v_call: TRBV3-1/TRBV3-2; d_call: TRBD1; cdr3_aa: CASSQFRQGFGQPQHF; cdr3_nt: TGTGCCAGCAGCCAGTTTAGACAGGGCTTTGGTCAGCCCCAGCATTTT
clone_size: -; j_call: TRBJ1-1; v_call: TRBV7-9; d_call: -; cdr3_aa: CASSSVNTEAFF; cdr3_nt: TGTGCCAGCAGCTCAGTGAACACTGAAGCTTTCTTT
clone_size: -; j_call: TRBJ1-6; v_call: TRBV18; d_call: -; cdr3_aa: CASSPPGRVESNSPLHF; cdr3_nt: TGTGCCAGCTCACCACCTGGCCGGGTCGAAAGTAATTCACCCCTCCACTTT
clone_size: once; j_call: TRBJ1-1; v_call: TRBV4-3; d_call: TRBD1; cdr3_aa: CASSSTGTGSEAFF; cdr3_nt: TGCGCCAGCAGTTCCACCGGGACAGGGTCTGAAGCTTTCTTT